These T cell receptor beta chains were read from a single sample in a study of OX40 agonist ivuxolimab in advanced cancers. Using immunoSEQ multiplex PCR, the repertoire was profiled, and TCRdb retains in-frame clones only, with some absent. The sample comprises over 70,000 clones, 75% to 90% of which are singletons, and 0.4% to 0.65% rests with the top ten. Sequences were derived from CD4+ or CD8+ T cells sorted from blood, sampled in a trial of the OX40 agonist ivuxolimab. The receptors come from an adult with an advanced solid tumor such as melanoma, head and neck, liver or kidney cancer. Both conserved end residues are part of each CDR3. D genes are given only for firm matches. Clone size is given for some rows only: seen once, a few or many times, or a class if the clone is expanded.

j_gene,abundance,d_gene,v_gene,CDR3aa,CDR3nt
TRBJ2-7,.,.,TRBV28,CASSLRPREQYF,TGTGCCAGCAGTTTAAGGCCAAGAGAGCAGTACTTC
TRBJ2-4,few,.,TRBV5-6,CASSFGRAKNIQYF,TGTGCCAGCAGCTTCGGGAGAGCCAAAAACATTCAGTACTTC
TRBJ2-7,.,.,TRBV5-1,CASSSGGRAYEQYF,TGCGCCAGCAGCTCGGGCGGCAGGGCTTACGAGCAGTACTTC
TRBJ2-1,.,.,TRBV9,CASTLGPRIGGSEQFF,TGTGCCAGCACCCTAGGTCCCAGGATCGGTGGGAGTGAGCAGTTCTTC
TRBJ2-7,.,.,TRBV29-1,CSVRQSYEQYF,TGCAGCGTTAGACAATCCTACGAGCAGTACTTC
TRBJ1-1,few,.,TRBV20-1,CSATRGDRAFF,TGCAGTGCTACCCGAGGGGATCGAGCTTTCTTT
TRBJ2-5,.,TRBD1,TRBV2,CASIGIQGQGATQYF,TGTGCCAGCATCGGGATCCAGGGACAGGGGGCCACCCAGTACTTC
TRBJ1-2,.,TRBD1,TRBV5-1,CASSLETGGSNSYGYTF,TGCGCCAGCAGCTTGGAGACAGGGGGTTCGAATAGCTATGGCTACACCTTC
TRBJ1-2,.,.,TRBV28,CASSLRTVNYGYTF,TGTGCCAGCAGTCTCCGGACAGTAAACTATGGCTACACCTTC
TRBJ1-2,.,.,TRBV11-2,CASSLDLADYGYTF,TGTGCCAGCAGCTTAGATCTGGCCGACTATGGCTACACCTTC